This T cell receptor beta chain is drawn from a study of T cells expressing NK-cell markers. Study-level results: HCMV specificity of expanded NKG2C+ T cell clones remained unclear. One observes that, in four donors, these clonotypes were also the leading ones within the CD3+CD56-NKG2C+ fraction.

TCRdb re-called the 5' RACE reads and catalogs CDR3 proteins one per entry, DNA excluded. This sample's table reports 150,000 or so distinct CDR3 sequences. As concerns this clonotype: Its specificity is not known.

This CDR3 contains 17 residues. Germline values: CDR1 SGHRS, CDR2 YFSETQ. This clonotype originated in a woman between 50 and 59 years old in good health. The sequenced sample was blood T cells: a sorted CD56 or NKG2C T cell subset, CD4+ or CD8+ T cells, or bulk PBMC T cells (not recorded which). J is TRBJ2-4 and V is TRBV5-1; TCRdb designates TRBD2, a call that cannot be tested without DNA. CDR3 residues: CASSLKAGGPSGNIQYF.